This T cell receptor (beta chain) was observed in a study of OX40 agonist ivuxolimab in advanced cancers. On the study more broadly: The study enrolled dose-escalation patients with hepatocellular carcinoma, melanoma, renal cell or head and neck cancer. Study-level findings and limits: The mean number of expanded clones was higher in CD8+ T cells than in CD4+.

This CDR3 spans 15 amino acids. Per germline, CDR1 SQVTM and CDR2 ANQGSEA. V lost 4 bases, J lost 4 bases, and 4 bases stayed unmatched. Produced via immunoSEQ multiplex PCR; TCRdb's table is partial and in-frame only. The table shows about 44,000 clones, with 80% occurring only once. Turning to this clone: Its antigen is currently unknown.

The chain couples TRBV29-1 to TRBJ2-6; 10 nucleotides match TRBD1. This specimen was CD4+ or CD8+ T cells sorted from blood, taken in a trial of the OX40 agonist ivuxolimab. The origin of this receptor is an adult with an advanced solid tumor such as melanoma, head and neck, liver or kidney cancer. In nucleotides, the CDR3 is TGCAGCGTTGTTGACAGGGGGCCCGGGGCCAACGTCCTGACTTTC. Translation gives CSVVDRGPGANVLTF.